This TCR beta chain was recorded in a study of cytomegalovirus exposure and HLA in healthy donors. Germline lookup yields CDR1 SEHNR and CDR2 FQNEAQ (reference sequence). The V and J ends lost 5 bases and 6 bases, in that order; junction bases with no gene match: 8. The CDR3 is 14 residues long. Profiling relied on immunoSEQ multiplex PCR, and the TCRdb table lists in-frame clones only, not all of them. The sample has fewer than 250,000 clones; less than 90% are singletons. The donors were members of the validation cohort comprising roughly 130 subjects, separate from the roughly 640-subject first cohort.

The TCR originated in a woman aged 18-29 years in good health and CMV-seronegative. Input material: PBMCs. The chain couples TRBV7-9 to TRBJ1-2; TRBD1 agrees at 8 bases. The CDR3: CASSGPTGAHGYTF. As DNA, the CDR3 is TGTGCCAGCAGCGGGCCGACAGGGGCCCATGGCTACACCTTC.